This T cell receptor beta chain was captured in a study of cytomegalovirus exposure and HLA in healthy donors. Study results and caveats: Highly shared sequence variants in one cluster were likely a sequencing artifact. In an earlier analysis, about 87% or about 30%: the productive usage of most TCR beta V segments.

The study ran its PCR with 60 Vbeta and 13 Jbeta primers. Generated by immunoSEQ multiplex PCR, the TCRdb table keeps only in-frame clones and is missing some. This repertoire includes roughly 110,000 clones. V gave up 4 bases and J gave up 0 bases; unmatched junction bases: 12. Germline V lookup: CDR1 LGHNA, CDR2 YNFKEQ. This CDR3 is 19 amino acids long. A note on this clone: Its specificity is unknown.

The sequence derives from a man in his forties in good health and CMV-seropositive. The sequencing input was PBMCs. The rearrangement uses TRBV4-2 and TRBJ2-3; 11 bases map to TRBD2. The CDR3, as DNA: TGTGCCAGCAGCCCGTGGATGGTAGCGGGAGGGCCTAGCACAGATACGCAGTATTTT. It translates to CASSPWMVAGGPSTDTQYF.